Shown below are 19 T cell receptor beta chains from a single sample sequenced in a study of OX40 agonist ivuxolimab in advanced cancers. Method: immunoSEQ multiplex PCR; TCRdb's copy keeps in-frame clones and lacks some. Of 58,000 or so clones in the sample, 75% to 90% were seen once. The sequences come from CD4+ or CD8+ T cells sorted from blood, collected in a trial of the OX40 agonist ivuxolimab. These TCRs come from an adult with an advanced solid tumor such as melanoma, head and neck, liver or kidney cancer.

The V and J genes are TRBV28 and TRBJ2-7; 10 nucleotides match TRBD1. J gave up 5 bases and V 4 bases, and 11 bases lay outside the gene matches. Germline V CDR1 and CDR2: MDHEN, SYDVKM. The CDR3 covers 16 residues. CDR3 DNA: TGTGCCAGCAGTTACCGTCCCCGGACAGGGGGAGACGAGCAGTACTTC. It encodes CASSYRPRTGGDEQYF.

The V gene is TRBV6-1, the J gene TRBJ2-1; D remains ambiguous. The V end was cut by 5 bases, the J end by 1 base, with 9 bases between. The CDR3 runs to 14 residues. CDR1 is MNHNS, CDR2 SASEGT, per germline. Here the CDR3 reads CASSLSGSYNEQFF. The CDR3 nucleotides are TGTGCCAGCAGTCTTTCTGGGTCCTACAATGAGCAGTTCTTC.

This clone occurred once. The CDR3 DNA reads as TGTGCCAGCAGCGGACAGGGGATGGGTGAAAAACTGTTTTTT. As protein: CASSGQGMGEKLFF. The chain employs TRBV6-5 and TRBJ1-4; 9 nucleotides match TRBD1. V trimming: 6 bases; J trimming: 7 bases; junction bases outside the gene matches: 6. This CDR3 is 14 amino acids long. The V gene's germline CDR1 is MNHEY and CDR2 SVGAGI.

This rearrangement joins TRBV30 to TRBJ2-3; possibly TRBD1 for D (5 bases). The CDR3 is 12 amino acids. The germline V and J ends were trimmed by 5 bases and 4 bases, with 10 bases remaining between them. In germline, CDR1 is GTSNPN, CDR2 SVGIG (reference sequence). This CDR3 reads CAWAQGADTQYF. In nucleotides, the CDR3 is TGTGCCTGGGCCCAGGGCGCAGATACGCAGTATTTT.

J is TRBJ2-7 and V is TRBV18, with a possible D match to TRBD1 (6 bases). V was cut by 8 bases and J by 0 bases, with 14 bases left in between. Germline V lookup: CDR1 KGHSH, CDR2 LQKENI. This CDR3 region has 14 residues. The DNA for the CDR3 is TGTGCCAGCCAGAACCGGGACAACTCCTACGAGCAGTACTTC. This sequence encodes CASQNRDNSYEQYF.

The sample holds a few counts of this clone. The chain has TRBV11-2 and TRBJ1-1, with D perhaps matching TRBD1 (5 bases). V was pared by 1 base and J by 9 bases, with 15 bases between. From germline, CDR1 is SGHAT and CDR2 FQNNGV. This CDR3 spans 14 amino acids. As DNA, the CDR3 is TGTGCCAGCAGCTTAGTTGCGGGACTGGCACAAGCTTTCTTT. Translating it yields CASSLVAGLAQAFF.

The chain recombines TRBV18 with TRBJ2-1, with a weak D call TRBD1 (5 bases). The V end was cut by 3 bases, the J end by 7 bases, with 13 bases between. In germline, CDR1 is KGHSH, CDR2 LQKENI. CDR3 length: 14 residues. The CDR3 nucleotides are TGTGCCAGCTCACCTTTTTTCAGGGATAATGAGCAGTTCTTC. Amino acids: CASSPFFRDNEQFF.

This sequence joins TRBV6-6 and TRBJ1-2, with D hard to call. The germline V and J ends were trimmed by 8 bases and 0 bases, with 13 bases remaining between them. The length of the CDR3 is 14 residues. CDR1 is MNHNY and CDR2 is SVGAGI in the germline V gene (reference sequence). CDR3 loop: CASGTREANYGYTF. The CDR3 nucleotides read TGTGCCAGCGGTACGAGAGAAGCTAACTATGGCTACACCTTC.

This clone occurred a few times. The chain combines TRBV11-3 with TRBJ2-5; tentative D call: TRBD2 (6 bases). This CDR3 comprises 14 residues. V lost 0 bases and J lost 3, with 8 bases in between. The germline V gene has CDR1 SGHNT and CDR2 YENEEA. CDR3 nucleotides: TGTGCCAGCAGCTTAGATGGCGGGGAAGAGACCCAGTACTTC. As protein: CASSLDGGEETQYF.

The chain recombines TRBV6-1 with TRBJ2-5, with TRBD2 matching over 12 bases. Trimming took 6 bases from V and 2 from J; bases not matched to a gene: 4. Germline CDR1 reads MNHNS; CDR2 reads SASEGT. This CDR3 comprises 15 residues. The CDR3 nucleotides read TGTGCCAGCAGACGACTAGCGGGGGTTCAAGAGACCCAGTACTTC. This codes for CASRRLAGVQETQYF.

This chain joins TRBV7-9 and TRBJ2-7; D is uncertain. Germline CDR1 is SEHNR and CDR2 is FQNEAQ (reference sequence). The ends were cut back, 1 base at V and 6 bases at J, with 4 bases in the middle. This CDR3 is 11 amino acids long. The chain's CDR3 is CASSLDSEQYF. The DNA for the CDR3 is TGTGCCAGCAGCTTAGATAGCGAGCAGTACTTC.

The V and J genes are TRBV7-2 and TRBJ1-2; tentative D call: TRBD1 (5 bases). V shed 6 bases and J shed 4 bases, with 12 bases lying between them. Germline assignment: CDR1 SGHTA and CDR2 FQGNSA. The CDR3 length is 13 residues. The CDR3 region is CASRLTDTYGYTF. The CDR3 bases are TGTGCCAGCAGGTTGACAGATACCTATGGCTACACCTTC.

V usage is TRBV7-2 and J usage is TRBJ2-2; D remains unclear. The germline V gene has CDR1 SGHTA and CDR2 FQGNSA. The CDR3 extends over 16 amino acids. V was shortened by 4 bases and J by 0 bases, with 12 bases between the two germline ends. The CDR3 loop is CASSYYSVANTGELFF. CDR3 DNA sequence: TGTGCCAGCAGCTACTATTCGGTCGCGAACACCGGGGAGCTGTTTTTT.

The rearrangement joins TRBV27 to TRBJ1-2; D is perhaps TRBD1 (6 bases). CDR1 MNHEY and CDR2 SMNVEV come from the germline V gene (reference sequence). The V end was cut by 3 bases, the J end by 4 bases, with 12 bases between. The CDR3 is 14 amino acids. The CDR3 region is CASSLVGGSYGYTF. Written as DNA, the CDR3 is TGTGCCAGCAGTTTGGTGGGGGGCAGCTATGGCTACACCTTC.

The CDR3 DNA follows: TGTGCCAGTAGGACCGGGACGAACACCGGGGAGCTGTTTTTT. This translates into CASRTGTNTGELFF. V is TRBV19 and J is TRBJ2-2, with a weak D call TRBD2 (5 bases). Germline V CDR1 and CDR2: LNHDA, SQIVND (reference sequence). CDR3 length: 14 amino acids. Trimming stripped 6 bases from V and 0 bases from J, with 8 bases between.

The V and J genes are TRBV7-2 and TRBJ1-6; D is uncertain. Trimming removed 5 bases from V and 10 bases from J, with 18 bases in between. CDR1 SGHTA and CDR2 FQGNSA come from the germline V gene. The CDR3 extends over 15 amino acids. CDR3 sequence: CASSPRQGSGSPLHF. The CDR3 nucleotides are TGTGCCAGCAGCCCCCGCCAAGGGTCCGGATCACCCCTCCACTTT.

The chain recombines TRBV5-6 with TRBJ2-2; 8 positions match TRBD1. The CDR3 contains 14 residues. V was clipped by 4 bases and J by 6 bases; unmatched bases: 5. Germline-derived CDR1 and CDR2 are SGHDT and YYEEEE. CDR3 sequence reads: CASSRTGSAGELFF. DNA of the CDR3: TGTGCCAGCAGCCGGACAGGGTCGGCCGGGGAGCTGTTTTTT.

In this sample, this clone turned up once. The chain recombines TRBV10-3 with TRBJ2-2; 7 positions match TRBD1. J was trimmed by 3 bases and V by 5 bases; bases with no gene match: 12. The CDR3 consists of 17 residues. The germline V gene has CDR1 ENHRY and CDR2 SYGVKD. CDR3 in DNA: TGTGCCATCAGTACCGCTCCGGGACAGATCTACACCGGGGAGCTGTTTTTT. The encoded protein is CAISTAPGQIYTGELFF.

In its sample, this clone was seen a few times. This sequence joins TRBV6-1 and TRBJ1-2, with D hard to call. Germline assignment: CDR1 MNHNS and CDR2 SASEGT. This CDR3 is built from 12 residues. V dropped 8 bases and J dropped 0 bases, with 7 bases sitting between them. CDR3 bases: TGTGCCAGCGAACGAGCTAACTATGGCTACACCTTC. Protein: CASERANYGYTF.